This is a list of T cell receptor beta chains from one sample in a study of cytomegalovirus exposure and HLA in healthy donors. Generated by immunoSEQ multiplex PCR, the TCRdb table keeps only in-frame clones and is missing some. The repertoire holds roughly 100,000 clones, with more than 70% as singletons. Specimen: PBMCs. These receptor sequences come from a male donor in good health and CMV-seropositive. The CDR3 runs from the conserved cysteine through the conserved F or W. The order of the fields is D gene, clone size, J gene, V gene, CDR3 protein, CDR3 DNA. A D gene is named only where the DNA matches it firmly. Expanded clones are given a class, and other clones once, few, many or no size at all.

D gene: -; clone size: -; J gene: TRBJ2-1; V gene: TRBV6-6; CDR3 protein: CASSAMREQFF; CDR3 DNA: TGTGCCAGCAGTGCTATGCGTGAGCAGTTCTTC
D gene: TRBD2; clone size: -; J gene: TRBJ2-1; V gene: TRBV6-6; CDR3 protein: CASRTGGPRNEQFF; CDR3 DNA: TGTGCCAGCAGGACGGGAGGGCCGAGGAATGAGCAGTTCTTC
D gene: TRBD1; clone size: -; J gene: TRBJ1-2; V gene: TRBV6-5; CDR3 protein: CASSLPEQGPNGYTF; CDR3 DNA: TGTGCCAGCAGCCTACCGGAACAGGGGCCAAATGGCTACACCTTC
D gene: TRBD1; clone size: -; J gene: TRBJ2-6; V gene: TRBV4-1; CDR3 protein: CASSQVRGQGSFGANVLTF; CDR3 DNA: TGCGCCAGCAGCCAAGTTAGGGGACAGGGGTCGTTTGGGGCCAACGTCCTGACTTTC
D gene: -; clone size: -; J gene: TRBJ2-3; V gene: TRBV4-3; CDR3 protein: CASSQGSRTDTQYF; CDR3 DNA: TGCGCCAGCAGCCAGGGGAGCCGCACAGATACGCAGTATTTT
D gene: -; clone size: -; J gene: TRBJ1-1; V gene: TRBV28; CDR3 protein: CASSFLVRAVDGEAFF; CDR3 DNA: TGTGCCAGCAGTTTCCTCGTGCGGGCAGTAGACGGTGAAGCTTTCTTT
D gene: -; clone size: few; J gene: TRBJ2-1; V gene: TRBV9; CDR3 protein: CASSVGGYEQFF; CDR3 DNA: TGTGCCAGCAGCGTAGGAGGGTATGAGCAGTTCTTC
D gene: TRBD1; clone size: -; J gene: TRBJ1-2; V gene: TRBV18; CDR3 protein: CASSPGQGASGYTF; CDR3 DNA: TGTGCCAGCTCTCCCGGACAGGGGGCTAGTGGCTACACCTTC
D gene: TRBD1; clone size: -; J gene: TRBJ1-5; V gene: TRBV28; CDR3 protein: CASSFAGGNQPQHF; CDR3 DNA: TGTGCCAGCAGTTTCGCAGGGGGTAATCAGCCCCAGCATTTT
D gene: TRBD1; clone size: -; J gene: TRBJ2-7; V gene: TRBV19; CDR3 protein: CASSTADRGYEQYF; CDR3 DNA: TGTGCCAGTAGTACCGCGGACAGGGGTTACGAGCAGTACTTC